This TCR beta chain was profiled in a study of blood T cell repertoires in COVID-19. Overall study: The United States, Italy and Spain supplied acute and convalescent COVID-19 samples. PBMCs, B-cell-depleted T cells, or T cells were the source of the cDNA or gDNA that made up the material.

Germline CDR1 MDHEN, CDR2 SYDVKM. The CDR3 sequence is 15 residues long. V dropped 2 bases and J dropped 0 bases, with 8 bases sitting between them. Profiled with immunoSEQ multiplex PCR; TCRdb holds only in-frame clones, not every one. The repertoire holds around 300,000 clones, more than 80% seen once, with less than 3% in the top ten. This receptor was obtained from a woman under 40 with active or convalescent COVID-19. The gene calls are TRBV28 and TRBJ2-1; tentatively, D is TRBD2 (5 bases). Sequencing was carried out using peripheral blood. CDR3 DNA: TGTGCCAGCAGTTTAACGGGGAGCTCCTACAATGAGCAGTTCTTC. Its protein is CASSLTGSSYNEQFF.